This TCR beta chain was sequenced during a study of CD8 T cell repertoires and HIV-1 epitope variants. Study-level background: Separate wells received one of Twenty-five Gag or Nef variant peptides. Tested: three Gag epitope families, Nef HW9 and YT9. The study, taken as a whole, reports: This assay reports beta chains of antigen-expanded cells, not T cell function. Nef KF9 drew about 5 clonotypes and HW9 one, without TAALDMSHF responses.

TCRdb's table, derived via immunoSEQ multiplex PCR, lists solely in-frame clones and lacks some. Of approximately 4,000 clones listed, about two thirds are singletons. With regard to this clone: Its antigen is undetermined.

Looked up from germline, CDR1 is MNHEY and CDR2 is SMNVEV (reference sequence). The CDR3 is made up of 14 amino acids. Trimming pared 0 bases from V and 6 bases from J, leaving 9 bases between. The sequence was collected from a male donor with HIV. V usage is TRBV27 and J usage is TRBJ1-5; tentative D call: TRBD1 (5 bases). Sequencing input: cultured CD8+ T cells derived from PBMCs. The CDR3 reads CASSLSGVGQPQHF. The DNA for the CDR3 is TGTGCCAGCAGTTTATCAGGGGTGGGTCAGCCCCAGCATTTT.